A single sample gave rise to the 20 T cell receptor beta chains below, sequenced in a study of blood T cell repertoires in COVID-19. Sequencing used immunoSEQ multiplex PCR; TCRdb keeps in-frame clones, though not all of them. The repertoire holds some 240,000 clones, with roughly 84% as singletons. The source material was peripheral blood. The source is a woman aged 40 to 49 who had recovered from COVID-19.

This clone appeared many times. This rearrangement joins TRBV6-6 to TRBJ2-1; TRBD1 aligns across 8 bases. CDR1 and CDR2 (germline): MNHNY, SVGAGI (reference sequence). CDR3 size: 16 residues. V lost 1 base, J lost 5 bases, and 7 bases stayed unmatched. DNA for the CDR3: TGTGCCAGCAGTTACTTGGACAGGGCTGGCAACAATGAGCAGTTCTTC. As protein: CASSYLDRAGNNEQFF.

This clone appeared a single time. The gene calls are TRBV9 and TRBJ1-2; D gene ambiguous. CDR1 is SGDLS and CDR2 is YYNGEE in the germline V gene. With 4 bases removed from V and 3 bases from J, the gap between germline ends came to 19 bases. The CDR3 has 16 amino acids. The CDR3 nucleotides are TGTGCCAGCAGCCCCGGCGTCGGCGAGGAACACTATGGCTACACCTTC. Protein product: CASSPGVGEEHYGYTF.

V gene TRBV5-1 combines with J gene TRBJ2-2; no clear D gene. V shed 3 bases and J shed 0 bases, with 9 bases lying between them. The CDR3 has 15 amino acids. CDR1 and CDR2 from the germline V gene are SGHRS and YFSETQ. CDR3 sequence reads: CASSWAGPNTGELFF. The CDR3 nucleotides read TGCGCCAGCAGCTGGGCCGGCCCGAACACCGGGGAGCTGTTTTTT.

This rearrangement joins TRBV5-1 to TRBJ1-6; 7 nucleotides agree with TRBD1. The germline V gene has CDR1 SGHRS and CDR2 YFSETQ. V shed 4 bases and J 3 bases; nucleotides not matched to a gene: 7. The CDR3 runs to 16 residues. The CDR3 DNA reads as TGCGCCAGCAGCCAGTCTGGACAGGACTATAATTCACCCCTCCACTTT. Translated, it gives CASSQSGQDYNSPLHF. Full variable domain (outside the CDR3, taken from reference TRBV5-1 and TRBJ1-6): KAGVTQTPRYLIKTRGQQVTLSCSPISGHRSVSWYQQTPGQGLQFLFEYFSETQRNKGNFPGRFSGRQFSNSRSEMNVSTLELGDSALYLCASSQSGQDYNSPLHFGNGTRLTVT.

The chain uses TRBV2 and TRBJ1-1; possibly TRBD1 for D (6 bases). Deletions cut 6 bases from V and 7 bases from J, with 18 bases between. In germline, CDR1 is SNHLY, CDR2 FYNNEI. The CDR3 runs to 14 residues. In DNA, the CDR3 is TGTGCCAGCAGGCCACCCATAACAGGGATTGAAGCTTTCTTT. This translates into CASRPPITGIEAFF.

The chain joins TRBV5-1 to TRBJ2-3; D remains unclear. This CDR3 has 12 amino acids. Trimming pared 0 bases from V and 5 bases from J, leaving 4 bases between. The V gene's germline CDR1 is SGHRS and CDR2 YFSETQ. The CDR3, as DNA: TGCGCCAGCAGCTTGGCCCAAGATACGCAGTATTTT. It is translated as CASSLAQDTQYF. Supplemented by reference TRBV5-1 and TRBJ2-3, the full variable domain reads KAGVTQTPRYLIKTRGQQVTLSCSPISGHRSVSWYQQTPGQGLQFLFEYFSETQRNKGNFPGRFSGRQFSNSRSEMNVSTLELGDSALYLCASSLAQDTQYFGPGTRLTVL.

This clone appeared once. This chain links TRBV3-1 (or the pseudogene TRBV3-2) with TRBJ2-5; 16 bases align to TRBD2. This CDR3 spans 19 amino acids. V was clipped by 1 base and J by 9 bases; unmatched bases: 14. Germline loops: CDR1 LGHDT, CDR2 YNNKEL (reference sequence). CDR3 sequence reads: CASSQGLGLAGGTELAQYF. The CDR3 nucleotides are TGTGCCAGCAGCCAAGGATTGGGACTAGCGGGGGGGACTGAATTGGCCCAGTACTTC.

The chain is built from TRBV20-1 and TRBJ2-3; 7 nucleotides agree with TRBD2. CDR3 size: 15 residues. CDR1 and CDR2 from the germline V gene are DFQATT and SNEGSKA (reference sequence). The V and J ends lost 3 bases and 4 bases, in that order; junction bases with no gene match: 10. The CDR3 DNA reads as TGCAGTGCTAGTGGGGCCGGGACTACTTCAGATACGCAGTATTTT. Protein product: CSASGAGTTSDTQYF.

The V call is TRBV7-2, the J call TRBJ2-1; D is possibly TRBD2 (5 bases). The CDR3 contains 15 residues. Trimming took off 5 bases at V and 6 bases at J, with 17 bases between the two ends. Germline V gene data show CDR1 as SGHTA and CDR2 as FQGNSA. CDR3 DNA: TGTGCCAGCAGCCCCGTTGGCGGGCCTGGCAATGAGCAGTTCTTC. Amino acids: CASSPVGGPGNEQFF. The whole variable domain, filled in from reference TRBV7-2 and TRBJ2-1, reads GAGVSQSPSNKVTEKGKDVELRCDPISGHTALYWYRQSLGQGLEFLIYFQGNSAPDKSGLPSDRFSAERTGGSVSTLTIQRTQQEDSAVYLCASSPVGGPGNEQFFGPGTRLTVL.

Comments on this clone: The sample has other DNA sequences that encode this CDR3 too. The genes are TRBV19 and TRBJ1-2, with a weak D call TRBD1 (5 bases). Germline loops: CDR1 LNHDA, CDR2 SQIVND (reference sequence). V was pared by 7 bases and J by 1 base, with 16 bases between. The CDR3 is 15 residues long. The CDR3 region is CASTTGQGRNYGYTF. CDR3 nucleotide sequence: TGTGCCAGTACTACGGGTCAGGGCCGTAACTATGGCTACACCTTC.

V is TRBV2 and J is TRBJ2-3; D gene unclear. Germline V lookup: CDR1 SNHLY, CDR2 FYNNEI. Trimming removed 4 bases at V and 0 bases at J, with 8 bases between. This CDR3 comprises 14 residues. The CDR3 DNA reads TGTGCCAGCAGTGGTATGACTAGCACAGATACGCAGTATTTT. Its protein is CASSGMTSTDTQYF.

V and J are TRBV28 and TRBJ1-2, with D uncertain. The V end was cut by 3 bases, the J end by 3 bases, with 14 bases between. Germline V CDR1 and CDR2: MDHEN, SYDVKM. The CDR3 runs to 15 residues. CDR3 sequence reads: CASSFATPRDYGYTF. For the CDR3, the DNA is TGTGCCAGCAGTTTCGCAACCCCGCGAGACTATGGCTACACCTTC.

This clone was seen only a few times. The genes are TRBV19 and TRBJ1-5, with 9 bases matching TRBD1. The CDR3 loop spans 14 amino acids. Germline-derived CDR1 and CDR2 are LNHDA and SQIVND (reference sequence). The junction had 5 bases not matched to a gene; V was cut back by 5 bases and J by 6 bases. CDR3 protein: CASSFTGGGQPQHF. In DNA, the CDR3 is TGTGCCAGTAGTTTTACAGGGGGCGGTCAGCCCCAGCATTTT. The whole variable domain, filled in from reference TRBV19 and TRBJ1-5, reads DGGITQSPKYLFRKEGQNVTLSCEQNLNHDAMYWYRQDPGQGLRLIYYSQIVNDFQKGDIAEGYSVSREKKESFPLTVTSAQKNPTAFYLCASSFTGGGQPQHFGDGTRLSIL.

V and J are TRBV6-5 and TRBJ1-3; a possible D gene is TRBD1 (5 bases). V was clipped by 7 bases and J by 2 bases, with 12 bases between them. The germline CDR1 and CDR2 sequences are MNHEY and SVGAGI. CDR3 size: 14 residues. The CDR3 protein is CASKNGRAGNTIYF. CDR3 DNA sequence: TGTGCCAGCAAAAATGGCAGGGCTGGAAACACCATATATTTT.

The genes are TRBV19 and TRBJ1-2; TRBD1 agrees at 8 bases. Germline lookup yields CDR1 LNHDA and CDR2 SQIVND (reference sequence). Trimming cost V 1 base and J 5 bases; bases outside gene matches: 9. The CDR3 is 16 residues long. Written as DNA, the CDR3 is TGTGCCAGTAGTATAGGTGGGACAGGAATCAAGTATGGCTACACCTTC. Translating it yields CASSIGGTGIKYGYTF.

This chain links TRBV27 with TRBJ2-7, with 8 positions matching TRBD1. This CDR3 region has 14 residues. Per the germline V gene, CDR1 is MNHEY and CDR2 is SMNVEV (reference sequence). J was trimmed by 5 bases and V by 6 bases; bases with no gene match: 9. The DNA of the CDR3 is TGTGCCAGCAGCAAGGACAGGGTTATCAACGAGCAGTACTTC. Translating it yields CASSKDRVINEQYF.

This chain joins TRBV12-3 or TRBV12-4 and TRBJ2-7; D ambiguous. V was clipped by 3 bases and J by 5 bases, with 11 bases between them. This CDR3 is built from 13 residues. The CDR3 spells CASSFASPDEQYF. CDR3 sequence (DNA): TGTGCCAGCAGTTTTGCGAGCCCTGACGAGCAGTACTTC.

This chain joins TRBV9 and TRBJ2-7; 9 nucleotides match TRBD1. The germline V gene has CDR1 SGDLS and CDR2 YYNGEE. The CDR3 runs to 15 residues. V lost 0 bases, J lost 3 bases, and 4 bases stayed unmatched. Here the CDR3 DNA reads TGTGCCAGCAGCGTAGCTCCGGGACAGGGCTACGAGCAGTACTTC. Protein: CASSVAPGQGYEQYF. Drawing the rest from reference TRBV9 and TRBJ2-7, the complete variable domain is DSGVTQTPKHLITATGQRVTLRCSPRSGDLSVYWYQQSLDQGLQFLIQYYNGEERAKGNILERFSAQQFPDLHSELNLSSLELGDSALYFCASSVAPGQGYEQYFGPGTRLTVT.

This chain links TRBV2 with TRBJ1-5; D call uncertain. The length of the CDR3 is 11 residues. V shed 7 bases and J shed 14 bases, with 15 bases lying between them. Germline-derived CDR1 and CDR2 are SNHLY and FYNNEI. The CDR3 coding sequence is TGTGCCAGCAAAGAGGGTGGTCTCGAGCATTTT. This encodes CASKEGGLEHF.

The rearrangement uses TRBV2 and TRBJ2-7; TRBD1 aligns across 7 bases. CDR3 size: 15 residues. V lost 5 bases and J lost 2; bases outside the gene matches: 9. CDR1 and CDR2 from the germline V gene are SNHLY and FYNNEI. CDR3 DNA sequence: TGTGCCAGCAGTCGGGACAGCAGTTTCACCTACGAGCAGTACTTC. Translating gives CASSRDSSFTYEQYF.